This T cell receptor beta chain was sequenced in a study of shared clonotypes between healthy human individuals. Findings of the study overall: Though the depth was large, rarefaction showed that sorted-subset sequencing was incomplete. Of the naive CD4 clonotypes, around 4.7% were shared across a handful of donors. The authors expected sequencing depth to affect clonotype sharing among donors.

Details on this clone: What it binds is not known.

Clones were read by immunoSEQ multiplex PCR, and TCRdb kept only the in-frame ones, dropping some. The table records approximately 1,500,000 clones, nearly 99% of them present only once. V shed 2 bases, J shed 2 bases, and the junction held 6 bases outside the gene matches. Germline V gene lookup returns CDR1 SGHNT and CDR2 YYREEE (reference sequence). The CDR3 runs to 16 residues. The material sequenced was naive CD4+ T cells sorted from blood. Indicated subset: CD45RA+ positively selected. The chain couples TRBV5-4 to TRBJ2-7; the match to TRBD2 covers 11 bases. The TCR comes from a man aged 25-40 years in good health. The CDR3 nucleotides are TGTGCCAGCAGCTTCAGGACTAGCGGGTTAACCTACGAGCAGTACTTC. Residues: CASSFRTSGLTYEQYF.